The 32 T cell receptor beta chains given below trace back to one sample, sequenced in a study of cytomegalovirus exposure and HLA in healthy donors. The PCR made use of 60 Vbeta and 13 Jbeta primers. Repertoires were generated with immunoSEQ multiplex PCR, while TCRdb's copy carries only in-frame clones and drops some. The sample carries fewer than 90,000 clones, around 70% recorded once. What was sequenced was PBMCs. The origin of the receptors is a woman aged 50 to 60 in good health and CMV-seropositive.

The chain is built from TRBV27 and TRBJ1-1; D is unresolved. The V end was cut by 2 bases, the J end by 1 base, with 14 bases between. This CDR3 has 16 residues. CDR1 and CDR2 (germline): MNHEY, SMNVEV (reference sequence). CDR3 nucleotide sequence: TGTGCCAGCAGTTTAACCTTTACAGCGGGGAACACTGAAGCTTTCTTT. This codes for CASSLTFTAGNTEAFF.

The J gene is TRBJ2-5, the V gene TRBV7-8, with TRBD2 matching 10 bases. Looked up from germline, CDR1 is SGHVS and CDR2 is FQNEAQ. The V gene end was trimmed by 4 bases and the J gene end by 2 bases; junction bases not matched to a gene: 10. CDR3 size: 17 residues. CDR3 loop: CASSSQGLAGVQETQYF. CDR3 coding DNA: TGTGCCAGCAGCTCCCAGGGGCTAGCGGGAGTGCAAGAGACCCAGTACTTC.

The chain links TRBV11-2 to TRBJ2-6; D is undetermined. CDR1 is SGHAT and CDR2 is FQNNGV in the germline V gene. The CDR3 length is 17 residues. Between the trimmed V and J ends, which lost 7 bases and 0 bases, there was a span of 16 bases. The CDR3 DNA reads TGTGCCAGCACGTTTCGTGGCTTCTTCTCTGGGGCCAACGTCCTGACTTTC. Encoded protein: CASTFRGFFSGANVLTF.

This clone has just a few counts. This sequence joins TRBV6-5 and TRBJ2-5; D is ambiguous. This CDR3 region has 13 residues. The V gene's germline CDR1 is MNHEY and CDR2 SVGAGI. The V end lost 2 bases, the J end lost 3 bases, and 7 bases lay between the germline ends. CDR3: CASSYVGEETQYF. As DNA, the CDR3 is TGTGCCAGCAGTTACGTCGGAGAAGAGACCCAGTACTTC.

CDR3 DNA: TGCAGCGCTGGCGGACAGGGCAATTTGAATGAGCAGTTCTTC. Translation gives CSAGGQGNLNEQFF. The chain joins TRBV29-1 to TRBJ2-1; 8 bases are shared with TRBD1. Trimming took 7 bases from V and 7 from J; bases not matched to a gene: 12. The CDR3 consists of 14 residues. Germline assignment: CDR1 SQVTM and CDR2 ANQGSEA.

CDR3 in DNA: TGCGCCAGCACAGGGGAGAGCGGGGAGCTGTTTTTT. This sequence encodes CASTGESGELFF. The chain has TRBV10-1 and TRBJ2-2; the D gene is possibly TRBD1 (6 bases). V lost 7 bases and J lost 7, with 10 bases in between. Germline CDR1 and CDR2: WNHNN and SYGVQD (reference sequence). This CDR3 is 12 amino acids long.

This clone was seen a handful of times. The chain uses TRBV11-2 and TRBJ2-1, with 12 bases lining up with TRBD2. Per germline, CDR1 SGHAT and CDR2 FQNNGV. The J segment lost 10 bases and the V segment lost 2 bases, leaving 9 bases of the junction unmatched. The CDR3 sequence is 16 residues long. CDR3 residues: CASSLQGLAGTREQFF. In DNA, the CDR3 is TGTGCCAGCAGCTTACAGGGACTAGCGGGTACCAGGGAGCAGTTCTTC.

The chain uses TRBV29-1 and TRBJ2-1, with 10 bases aligning to TRBD2. CDR3 length: 15 amino acids. V was clipped by 3 bases and J by 4 bases; unmatched bases: 6. The V gene's germline CDR1 is SQVTM and CDR2 ANQGSEA. Written as DNA, the CDR3 is TGCAGCGTTGATACGGCTAGCGGGAGTTACAATGAGCAGTTCTTC. Its protein product is CSVDTASGSYNEQFF.

The chain uses TRBV18 and TRBJ1-1; 7 bases are shared with TRBD1. The ends lost 5 bases at V and 0 bases at J; junction bases unmatched: 3. Germline V gives CDR1 KGHSH, CDR2 LQKENI. CDR3 length equals 14 residues. The CDR3 nucleotides read TGTGCCAGCTCAGAGGGACAGATGAACACTGAAGCTTTCTTT. As protein: CASSEGQMNTEAFF. The variable domain in full, completed from reference TRBV18 and TRBJ1-1, reads NAGVMQNPRHLVRRRGQEARLRCSPMKGHSHVYWYRQLPEEGLKFMVYLQKENIIDESGMPKERFSAEFPKEGPSILRIQQVVRGDSAAYFCASSEGQMNTEAFFGQGTRLTVV.

This sequence joins TRBV18 and TRBJ1-2; D is possibly TRBD1 (6 bases). The V end was cut by 3 bases, the J end by 6 bases, with 14 bases between. The CDR3 totals 14 residues. Germline V gene data show CDR1 as KGHSH and CDR2 as LQKENI. CDR3 region: CASSPRAGEDGYTF. The CDR3 bases are TGTGCCAGCTCACCTAGGGCAGGGGAAGATGGCTACACCTTC.

The chain links TRBV27 to TRBJ2-1; 10 bases align to TRBD2. The germline gives CDR1 MNHEY, CDR2 SMNVEV (reference sequence). V lost 4 bases and J lost 4; bases outside the gene matches: 16. The CDR3 contains 19 residues. The CDR3 DNA sequence: TGTGCCAGCAGTTCGAGGATACCCGGACTAGCGGAGGGGTACAATGAGCAGTTCTTC. Its protein product is CASSSRIPGLAEGYNEQFF.

This clone was seen a few times. V and J are TRBV2 and TRBJ2-2; the D gene is possibly TRBD1 (5 bases). The CDR3 contains 14 residues. Germline V gene sequence: CDR1 SNHLY, CDR2 FYNNEI. With 4 bases removed from V and 4 bases from J, the gap between germline ends came to 10 bases. This CDR3 reads CASSGGQLTGELFF. In nucleotides, the CDR3 is TGTGCCAGCAGTGGAGGACAACTCACCGGGGAGCTGTTTTTT.

This rearrangement joins TRBV19 to TRBJ1-2; tentatively, D is TRBD1 (5 bases). Germline V gives CDR1 LNHDA, CDR2 SQIVND (reference sequence). CDR3 length equals 12 residues. V was cut by 5 bases and J by 7 bases, with 11 bases left in between. The CDR3 region is CASSPRGGGYTF. CDR3 coding DNA: TGTGCCAGTAGTCCTCGCGGGGGTGGCTACACCTTC.

A few counts support this clone. This rearrangement joins TRBV18 to TRBJ1-1, with 9 bases that match TRBD1. The CDR3 is made up of 16 amino acids. Trimming cost V 3 bases and J 2 bases; bases outside gene matches: 7. In germline, CDR1 is KGHSH, CDR2 LQKENI. The CDR3 DNA follows: TGTGCCAGCTCACCGTTCATACAGGGGGCAAACACTGAAGCTTTCTTT. Translating gives CASSPFIQGANTEAFF.

The J gene is TRBJ2-7, the V gene TRBV2, with TRBD2 matching over 9 bases. The CDR3 is 13 residues long. The germline V gene encodes CDR1 SNHLY and CDR2 FYNNEI. The J segment lost 7 bases and the V segment lost 5 bases, leaving 6 bases of the junction unmatched. CDR3 loop: CASSSGGLVEQYF. The CDR3 DNA follows: TGTGCCAGCAGTAGCGGGGGGCTCGTGGAGCAGTACTTC.

The genes are TRBV5-4 and TRBJ2-2; a possible D gene is TRBD1 (6 bases). The length of the CDR3 is 16 residues. Per the germline V gene, CDR1 is SGHNT and CDR2 is YYREEE (reference sequence). The V and J ends lost 0 bases and 2 bases respectively, with 11 bases between them. The CDR3 bases are TGTGCCAGCAGCTTGGACAGGGAGATAAACACCGGGGAGCTGTTTTTT. Protein: CASSLDREINTGELFF. The variable domain in full, with the rest retrieved from reference TRBV5-4 and TRBJ2-2, is ETGVTQSPTHLIKTRGQQVTLRCSSQSGHNTVSWYQQALGQGPQFIFQYYREEENGRGNFPPRFSGLQFPNYSSELNVNALELDDSALYLCASSLDREINTGELFFGEGSRLTVL.

The rearrangement uses TRBV28 and TRBJ2-1; 11 nucleotides line up with TRBD2. CDR3 length: 15 residues. With 6 bases clipped from V and 4 bases from J, the junction kept 5 bases outside the gene matches. Germline V gene lookup returns CDR1 MDHEN and CDR2 SYDVKM. This CDR3 is CASSFSGRDYNEQFF. DNA of the CDR3: TGTGCCAGCAGCTTTAGCGGGAGGGATTACAATGAGCAGTTCTTC.

This clone was observed a few times. This sequence joins TRBV19 and TRBJ2-7, with 10 bases that match TRBD1. Per germline, CDR1 LNHDA and CDR2 SQIVND (reference sequence). V lost 3 bases, J lost 1 base, and 6 bases stayed unmatched. The CDR3 contains 16 residues. Here the CDR3 reads CASSMGRGQGSYEQYF. As DNA, the CDR3 is TGTGCCAGTAGTATGGGCCGGGGACAGGGGTCCTACGAGCAGTACTTC.

This clone has a single count. The V and J genes are TRBV7-2 and TRBJ1-2; no definite D call. The CDR3 has 14 amino acids. Germline CDR1 SGHTA, CDR2 FQGNSA. Between the trimmed V and J ends, which lost 1 base and 7 bases, there was a span of 13 bases. The CDR3 loop is CASSLGPKESGYTF. CDR3 bases: TGTGCCAGCAGCTTAGGGCCCAAGGAGTCTGGCTACACCTTC.

J is TRBJ2-7 and V is TRBV5-1; 8 nucleotides match TRBD1. The germline V gene has CDR1 SGHRS and CDR2 YFSETQ. CDR3 size: 15 residues. V dropped 0 bases and J dropped 3; count of bases not matched to a gene: 5. CDR3 in amino acids: CASSLATDRGYEQYF. The CDR3 DNA sequence: TGCGCCAGCAGCTTGGCCACAGACAGGGGCTACGAGCAGTACTTC.

CDR3 coding DNA: TGTGCCAGCAAAGAACAGGGCGAGAAAAAACTGTTTTTT. It is translated as CASKEQGEKKLFF. The chain links TRBV28 to TRBJ1-4; a possible D gene is TRBD1 (6 bases). Germline V gene lookup returns CDR1 MDHEN and CDR2 SYDVKM. V was shortened by 7 bases and J by 9 bases, with 15 bases between the two germline ends. CDR3 length: 13 amino acids.

This CDR3 reads CASRRGTSGGYNEQFF. DNA of the CDR3: TGTGCCAGCAGGCGCGGGACTAGCGGAGGTTACAATGAGCAGTTCTTC. The chain couples TRBV2 to TRBJ2-1; 11 bases are a match to TRBD2. Trimming removed 6 bases from V and 4 bases from J; junction bases left unmatched: 8. In germline, CDR1 is SNHLY, CDR2 FYNNEI. The CDR3 sequence is 16 residues long.

This clone was recorded once. This chain uses TRBV9 with TRBJ2-1; a weak D match, TRBD1 (6 bases). Germline CDR1 and CDR2: SGDLS and YYNGEE. V was trimmed by 0 bases and J by 8 bases, leaving 15 bases between them. The CDR3 is 15 amino acids. The CDR3 is CASSVAPGVGHEQFF. CDR3 nucleotide sequence: TGTGCCAGCAGCGTAGCACCAGGGGTAGGCCATGAGCAGTTCTTC.

The chain recombines TRBV27 with TRBJ1-5, with D possibly matching TRBD1 (5 bases). The germline CDR1 and CDR2 sequences are MNHEY and SMNVEV (reference sequence). CDR3 length: 14 amino acids. Trimming pared 2 bases from V and 8 bases from J, leaving 13 bases between. In nucleotides, the CDR3 is TGTGCCAGCAGTTTAGGTATTGGGGGGGAGCCCCAGCATTTT. Its protein is CASSLGIGGEPQHF.

This clone was counted only a few times. The chain has TRBV6-6 and TRBJ1-4; D ambiguous. The CDR3 length is 13 residues. V was trimmed by 6 bases and J by 5 bases, leaving 10 bases between them. Germline CDR1 and CDR2: MNHNY and SVGAGI (reference sequence). The CDR3 protein is CASRQQRNEKLFF. CDR3 sequence (DNA): TGTGCCAGCAGGCAACAGAGAAATGAAAAACTGTTTTTT.

This rearrangement joins TRBV19 to TRBJ2-1; 9 positions agree with TRBD1. Trimming removed 3 bases from V and 6 bases from J; junction bases left unmatched: 9. Germline V lookup: CDR1 LNHDA, CDR2 SQIVND (reference sequence). The CDR3 totals 16 residues. Written as DNA, the CDR3 is TGTGCCAGTAGTATCGGGACAGGGAGAAATTTCAATGAGCAGTTCTTC. Amino acid sequence: CASSIGTGRNFNEQFF.

The V and J genes are TRBV7-9 and TRBJ2-3, with unresolved D. CDR1 is SEHNR, CDR2 FQNEAQ, per germline (reference sequence). CDR3 length: 15 residues. The V end lost 6 bases, the J end lost 0 bases, and 13 bases lay between the germline ends. The CDR3 protein is CASRPSGVSTDTQYF. For the CDR3, the DNA is TGTGCCAGCAGGCCCTCGGGTGTTAGCACAGATACGCAGTATTTT.

The CDR3 reads CASSLNQGVPYEQYF. CDR3 DNA: TGTGCCAGCAGCTTAAATCAAGGGGTTCCCTACGAGCAGTACTTC. V is TRBV7-9 and J is TRBJ2-7, with D perhaps TRBD1 (5 bases). Germline CDR1 is SEHNR and CDR2 is FQNEAQ (reference sequence). Trimming stripped 2 bases from V and 2 bases from J, with 13 bases between. This CDR3 has 15 residues.

The chain carries TRBV5-1 and TRBJ1-1, with 9 bases matching TRBD1. The junction had 6 bases not matched to a gene; V was cut back by 2 bases and J by 1 base. There are 16 residues in the CDR3. The V gene's germline CDR1 is SGHRS and CDR2 YFSETQ. CDR3 region: CASSFNRGRGNTEAFF. CDR3 nucleotides: TGCGCCAGCAGCTTTAACAGGGGGCGCGGGAACACTGAAGCTTTCTTT.

The CDR3 protein is CSAVSQRDTQYF. CDR3 DNA: TGCAGCGCCGTTTCTCAGCGGGATACGCAGTATTTT. The gene calls are TRBV29-1 and TRBJ2-3; a weak D match, TRBD2 (5 bases). Germline V gene sequence: CDR1 SQVTM, CDR2 ANQGSEA. The CDR3 spans 12 residues. The ends were cut back, 7 bases at V and 6 bases at J, with 14 bases in the middle.

The chain links TRBV28 to TRBJ2-7, with D possibly matching TRBD2 (7 bases). There are 12 residues in the CDR3. Trimming left V 2 bases short and J 9 bases short, with 11 bases between. Germline assignment: CDR1 MDHEN and CDR2 SYDVKM. The CDR3 bases are TGTGCCAGCAGTTTAGAGGGGGAGGGGCAGTACTTC. It codes for CASSLEGEGQYF.

The V gene is TRBV5-6, the J gene TRBJ2-1; 9 bases agree with TRBD2. CDR1 is SGHDT, CDR2 YYEEEE, per germline. With V trimmed by 3 bases and J by 8 bases, 12 bases remained unmatched. This CDR3 spans 16 amino acids. The CDR3 bases are TGTGCCAGCAGCTCGGGACTAGCCCCGAACTTCGATGAGCAGTTCTTC. Protein product: CASSSGLAPNFDEQFF. The full variable domain, completed using reference TRBV5-6 and TRBJ2-1, is DAGVTQSPTHLIKTRGQQVTLRCSPKSGHDTVSWYQQALGQGPQFIFQYYEEEERQRGNFPDRFSGHQFPNYSSELNVNALLLGDSALYLCASSSGLAPNFDEQFFGPGTRLTVL.